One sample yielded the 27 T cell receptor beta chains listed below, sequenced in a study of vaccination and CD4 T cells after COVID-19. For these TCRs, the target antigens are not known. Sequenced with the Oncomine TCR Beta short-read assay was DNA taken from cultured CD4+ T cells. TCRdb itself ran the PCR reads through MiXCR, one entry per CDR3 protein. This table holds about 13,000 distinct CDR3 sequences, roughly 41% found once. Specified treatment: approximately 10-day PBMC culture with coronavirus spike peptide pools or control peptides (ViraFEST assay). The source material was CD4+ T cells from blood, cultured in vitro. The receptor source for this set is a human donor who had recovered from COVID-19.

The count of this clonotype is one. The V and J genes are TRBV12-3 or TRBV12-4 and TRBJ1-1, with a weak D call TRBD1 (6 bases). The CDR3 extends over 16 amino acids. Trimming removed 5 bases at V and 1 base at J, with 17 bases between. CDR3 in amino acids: CASSRDKGAGNTEAFF. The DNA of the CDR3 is TGTGCCAGCAGTCGGGACAAAGGGGCGGGGAACACTGAAGCTTTCTTT.

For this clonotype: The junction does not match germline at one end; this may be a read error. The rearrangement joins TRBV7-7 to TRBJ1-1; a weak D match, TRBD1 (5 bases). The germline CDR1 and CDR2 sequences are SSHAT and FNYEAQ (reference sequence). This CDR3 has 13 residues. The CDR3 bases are TGTGCTAGCAGCACCGACAGGAACACTGAAGCTTTCTTT. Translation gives CASSTDRNTEAFF.

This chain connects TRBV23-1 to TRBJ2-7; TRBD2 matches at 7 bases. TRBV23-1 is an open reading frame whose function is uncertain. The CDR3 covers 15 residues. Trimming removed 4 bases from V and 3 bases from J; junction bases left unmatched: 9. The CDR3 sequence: CASSRKLRGDYEQYF. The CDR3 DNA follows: TGCGCCAGCAGTCGCAAACTTCGGGGGGACTACGAGCAGTACTTC.

CDR3 loop: CASSLRNNGYTF. CDR3 coding DNA: TGTGCCAGCAGTTTAAGGAACAATGGCTACACCTTC. The chain uses TRBV12-3 or TRBV12-4 and TRBJ1-2; unclear D gene. The CDR3 contains 12 residues. Trimming took off 2 bases at V and 6 bases at J, with 7 bases between the two ends.

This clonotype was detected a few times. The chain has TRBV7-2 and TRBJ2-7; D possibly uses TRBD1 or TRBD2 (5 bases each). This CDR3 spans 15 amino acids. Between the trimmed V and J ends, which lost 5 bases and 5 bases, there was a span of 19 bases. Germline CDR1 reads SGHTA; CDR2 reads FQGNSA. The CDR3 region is CASSRQTTLPNEQYF. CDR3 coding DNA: TGTGCCAGCAGCCGACAGACTACCCTACCAAACGAGCAGTACTTC. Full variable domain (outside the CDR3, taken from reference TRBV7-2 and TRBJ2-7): GAGVSQSPSNKVTEKGKDVELRCDPISGHTALYWYRQSLGQGLEFLIYFQGNSAPDKSGLPSDRFSAERTGGSVSTLTIQRTQQEDSAVYLCASSRQTTLPNEQYFGPGTRLTVT.

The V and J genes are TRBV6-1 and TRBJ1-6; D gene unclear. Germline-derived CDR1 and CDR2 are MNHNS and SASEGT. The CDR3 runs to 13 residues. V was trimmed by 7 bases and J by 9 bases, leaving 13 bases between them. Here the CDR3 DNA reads TGTGCCAGCACTCGGGGAATAGGTTCACCCCTCCACTTT. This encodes CASTRGIGSPLHF.

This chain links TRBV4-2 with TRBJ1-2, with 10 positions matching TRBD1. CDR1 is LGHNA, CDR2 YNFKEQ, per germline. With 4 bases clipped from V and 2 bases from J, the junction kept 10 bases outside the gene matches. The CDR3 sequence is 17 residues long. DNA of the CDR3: TGTGCCAGCAGCCTCCGGGACAGGGGTTTGACCAACTATGGCTACACCTTC. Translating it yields CASSLRDRGLTNYGYTF.

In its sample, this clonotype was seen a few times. CDR3 coding DNA: TGTGCCACCAGTGATATGGGACTAGCGGGGGGCGTCACCGGGGAGCTGTTTTTT. Amino acid sequence: CATSDMGLAGGVTGELFF. The genes are TRBV24-1 and TRBJ2-2, with 15 bases aligning to TRBD2. This CDR3 has 18 amino acids. CDR1 and CDR2 from the germline V gene are KGHDR and SFDVKD. V was pared by 3 bases and J by 4 bases, with 5 bases of the junction left unmatched.

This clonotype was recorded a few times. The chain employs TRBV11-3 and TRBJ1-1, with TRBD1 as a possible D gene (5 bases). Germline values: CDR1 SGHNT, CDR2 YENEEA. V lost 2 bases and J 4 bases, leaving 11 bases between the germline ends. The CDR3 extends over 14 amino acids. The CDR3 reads CASSLNSGGTEAFF. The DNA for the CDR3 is TGTGCCAGCAGCTTAAACTCTGGGGGCACTGAAGCTTTCTTT. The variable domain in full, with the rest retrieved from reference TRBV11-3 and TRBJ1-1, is EAGVVQSPRYKIIEKKQPVAFWCNPISGHNTLYWYLQNLGQGPELLIRYENEEAVDDSQLPKDRFSAERLKGVDSTLKIQPAELGDSAVYLCASSLNSGGTEAFFGQGTRLTVV.

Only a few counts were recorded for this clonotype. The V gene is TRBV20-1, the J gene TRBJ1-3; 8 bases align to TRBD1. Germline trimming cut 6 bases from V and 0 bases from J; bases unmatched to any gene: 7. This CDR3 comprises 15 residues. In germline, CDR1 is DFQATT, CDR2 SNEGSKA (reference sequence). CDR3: CSATGQGLSGNTIYF. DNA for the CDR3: TGCAGTGCCACAGGACAGGGACTCTCTGGAAACACCATATATTTT.

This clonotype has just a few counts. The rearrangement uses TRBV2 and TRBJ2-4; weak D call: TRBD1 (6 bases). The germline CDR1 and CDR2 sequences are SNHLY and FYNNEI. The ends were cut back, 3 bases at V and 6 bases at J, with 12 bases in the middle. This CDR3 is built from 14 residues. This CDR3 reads CASSDQGMGNIQYF. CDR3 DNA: TGTGCCAGCAGTGATCAGGGGATGGGAAACATTCAGTACTTC.

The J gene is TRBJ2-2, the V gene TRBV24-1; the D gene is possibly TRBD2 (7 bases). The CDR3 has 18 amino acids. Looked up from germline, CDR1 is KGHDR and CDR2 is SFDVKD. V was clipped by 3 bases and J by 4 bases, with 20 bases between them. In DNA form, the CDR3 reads TGTGCCACCAGTGATCCCGGACGTGGGGGGGGCGGCACCGGGGAGCTGTTTTTT. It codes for CATSDPGRGGGGTGELFF.

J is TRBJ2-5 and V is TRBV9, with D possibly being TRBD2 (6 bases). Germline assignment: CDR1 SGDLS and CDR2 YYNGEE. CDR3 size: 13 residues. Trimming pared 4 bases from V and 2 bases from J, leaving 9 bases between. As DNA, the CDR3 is TGTGCCAGCAGCCCGGGACTTCAAGAGACCCAGTACTTC. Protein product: CASSPGLQETQYF.

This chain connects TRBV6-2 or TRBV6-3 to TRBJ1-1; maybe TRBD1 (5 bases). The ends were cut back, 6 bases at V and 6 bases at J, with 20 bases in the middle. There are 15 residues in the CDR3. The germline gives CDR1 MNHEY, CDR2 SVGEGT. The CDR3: CASRGRGGWMSEAFF. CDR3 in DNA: TGTGCCAGCAGAGGAAGGGGAGGTTGGATGTCTGAAGCTTTCTTT.

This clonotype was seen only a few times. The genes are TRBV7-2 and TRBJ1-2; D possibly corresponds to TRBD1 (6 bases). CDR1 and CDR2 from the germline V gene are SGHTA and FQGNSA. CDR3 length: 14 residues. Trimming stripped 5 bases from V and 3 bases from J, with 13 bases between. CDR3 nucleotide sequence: TGTGCCAGCAGCCCCCGGACAGACTACTATGGCTACACCTTC. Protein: CASSPRTDYYGYTF.

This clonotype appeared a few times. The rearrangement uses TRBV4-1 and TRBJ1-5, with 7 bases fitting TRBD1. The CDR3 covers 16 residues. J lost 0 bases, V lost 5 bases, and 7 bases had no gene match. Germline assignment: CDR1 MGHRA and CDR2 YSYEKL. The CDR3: CASSAGDSDSNQPQHF. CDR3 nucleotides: TGCGCCAGCAGCGCAGGGGACAGCGATAGCAATCAGCCCCAGCATTTT.

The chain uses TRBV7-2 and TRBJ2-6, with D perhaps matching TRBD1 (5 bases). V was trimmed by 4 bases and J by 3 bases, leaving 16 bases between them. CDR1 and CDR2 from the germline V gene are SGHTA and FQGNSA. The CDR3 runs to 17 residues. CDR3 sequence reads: CASSSQIAGYGANVLTF. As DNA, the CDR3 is TGTGCCAGCAGCTCGCAGATTGCAGGGTATGGGGCCAACGTCCTGACTTTC.

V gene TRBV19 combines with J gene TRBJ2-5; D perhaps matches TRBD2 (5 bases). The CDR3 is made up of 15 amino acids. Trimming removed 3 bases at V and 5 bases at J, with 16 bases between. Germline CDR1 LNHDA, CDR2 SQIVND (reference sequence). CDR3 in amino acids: CASSIRTGWAETQYF. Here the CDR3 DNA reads TGTGCCAGTAGTATCCGGACTGGGTGGGCGGAGACCCAGTACTTC.

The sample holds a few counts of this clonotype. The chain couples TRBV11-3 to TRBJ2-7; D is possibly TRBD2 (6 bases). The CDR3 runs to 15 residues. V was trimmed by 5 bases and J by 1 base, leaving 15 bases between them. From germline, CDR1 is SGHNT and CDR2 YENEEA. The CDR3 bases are TGTGCCAGCAGCCTATCCTCCGGGGGTTCCTACGAGCAGTACTTC. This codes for CASSLSSGGSYEQYF. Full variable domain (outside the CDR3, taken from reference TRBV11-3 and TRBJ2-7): EAGVVQSPRYKIIEKKQPVAFWCNPISGHNTLYWYLQNLGQGPELLIRYENEEAVDDSQLPKDRFSAERLKGVDSTLKIQPAELGDSAVYLCASSLSSGGSYEQYFGPGTRLTVT.

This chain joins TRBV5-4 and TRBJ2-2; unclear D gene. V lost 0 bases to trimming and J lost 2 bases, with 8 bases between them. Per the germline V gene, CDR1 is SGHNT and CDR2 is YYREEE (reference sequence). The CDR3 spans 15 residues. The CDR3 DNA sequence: TGTGCCAGCAGCTTGGATACGATAAACACCGGGGAGCTGTTTTTT. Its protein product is CASSLDTINTGELFF. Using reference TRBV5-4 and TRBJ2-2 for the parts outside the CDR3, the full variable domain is ETGVTQSPTHLIKTRGQQVTLRCSSQSGHNTVSWYQQALGQGPQFIFQYYREEENGRGNFPPRFSGLQFPNYSSELNVNALELDDSALYLCASSLDTINTGELFFGEGSRLTVL.

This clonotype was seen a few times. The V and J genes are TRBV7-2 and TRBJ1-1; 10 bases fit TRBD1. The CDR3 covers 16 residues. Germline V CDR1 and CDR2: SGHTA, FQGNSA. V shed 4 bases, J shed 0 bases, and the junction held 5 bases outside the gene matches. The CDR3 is CASSSTGGWLNTEAFF. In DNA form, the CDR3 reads TGTGCCAGCAGCTCGACAGGGGGCTGGTTGAACACTGAAGCTTTCTTT.

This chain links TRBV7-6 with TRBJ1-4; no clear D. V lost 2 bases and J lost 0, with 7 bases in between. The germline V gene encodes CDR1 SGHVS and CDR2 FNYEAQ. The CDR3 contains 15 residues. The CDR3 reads CASSLRRSTNEKLFF. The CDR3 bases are TGTGCCAGCAGCTTACGCCGATCAACTAATGAAAAACTGTTTTTT.

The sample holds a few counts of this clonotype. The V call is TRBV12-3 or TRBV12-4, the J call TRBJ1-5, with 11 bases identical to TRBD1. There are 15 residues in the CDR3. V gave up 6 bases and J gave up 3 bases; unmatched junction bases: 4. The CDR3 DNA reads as TGTGCCAGCAGATCGGGACAGGGGGACAATCAGCCCCAGCATTTT. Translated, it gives CASRSGQGDNQPQHF.

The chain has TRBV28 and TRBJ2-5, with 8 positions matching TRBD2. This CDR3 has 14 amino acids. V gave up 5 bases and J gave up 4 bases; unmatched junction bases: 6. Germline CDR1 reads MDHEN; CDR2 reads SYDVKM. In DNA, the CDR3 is TGTGCCAGCAGTCCACGGGGGGGCGTAGAGACCCAGTACTTC. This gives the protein CASSPRGGVETQYF.

The CDR3 sequence: CASSLEGRGLLGGELFF. CDR3 in DNA: TGCGCCAGCAGCTTGGAGGGTCGGGGACTACTTGGCGGGGAGCTGTTTTTT. This chain connects TRBV5-1 to TRBJ2-2, with 7 bases that match TRBD2. V was clipped by 0 bases and J by 7 bases; unmatched bases: 12. CDR1 is SGHRS, CDR2 YFSETQ, per germline. This CDR3 contains 17 residues.

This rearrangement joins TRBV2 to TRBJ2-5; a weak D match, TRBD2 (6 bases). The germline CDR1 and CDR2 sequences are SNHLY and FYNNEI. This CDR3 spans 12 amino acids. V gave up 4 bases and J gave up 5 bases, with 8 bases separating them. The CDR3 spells CASSGLAETQYF. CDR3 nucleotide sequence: TGTGCCAGCAGTGGTCTAGCGGAGACCCAGTACTTC. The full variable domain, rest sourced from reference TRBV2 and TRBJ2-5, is EPEVTQTPSHQVTQMGQEVILRCVPISNHLYFYWYRQILGQKVEFLVSFYNNEISEKSEIFDDQFSVERPDGSNFTLKIRSTKLEDSAMYFCASSGLAETQYFGPGTRLLVL.

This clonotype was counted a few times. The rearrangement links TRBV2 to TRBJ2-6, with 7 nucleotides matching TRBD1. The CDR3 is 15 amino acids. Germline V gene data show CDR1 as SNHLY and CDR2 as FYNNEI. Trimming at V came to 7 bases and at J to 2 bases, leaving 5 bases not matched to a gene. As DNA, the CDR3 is TGTGCCAGCATGAGACAGGGAACTGGGGCCAACGTCCTGACTTTC. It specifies CASMRQGTGANVLTF.